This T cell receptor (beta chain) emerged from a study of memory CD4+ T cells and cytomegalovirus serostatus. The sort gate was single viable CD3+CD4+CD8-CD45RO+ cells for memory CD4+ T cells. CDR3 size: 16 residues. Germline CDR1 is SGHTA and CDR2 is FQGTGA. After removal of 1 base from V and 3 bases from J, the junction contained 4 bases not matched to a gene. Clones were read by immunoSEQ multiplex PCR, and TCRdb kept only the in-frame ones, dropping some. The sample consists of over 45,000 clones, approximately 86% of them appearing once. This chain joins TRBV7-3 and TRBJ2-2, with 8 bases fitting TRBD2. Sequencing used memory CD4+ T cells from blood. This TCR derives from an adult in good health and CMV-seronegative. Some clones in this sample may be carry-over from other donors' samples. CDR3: CASSLNSGTYTGELFF. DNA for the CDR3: TGTGCCAGCAGCTTAAATAGCGGGACCTACACCGGGGAGCTGTTTTTT.